This TCR beta chain emerged from a study of neurological immune-mediated disorders. Where libraries were unsorted, they were derived from 2 million PBMCs stored at -80 degrees C. CDR3 length equals 13 residues. Trimming took off 6 bases at V and 2 bases at J, with 10 bases between the two ends. The germline CDR1 and CDR2 sequences are SNHLY and FYNNEI. Every sequencing run generated in excess of 180 million TCR-beta sequences. These sequences covered 15-18 subjects. TCRdb redid the calling of the 5' RACE reads with MiXCR, one entry per CDR3 protein. Of approximately 90,000 distinct CDR3 sequences listed, 3.5% to 4% are singletons.

Sequencing input: PBMCs. The sequence was collected from a woman between 18 and 30 years old with multiple sclerosis. The chain is built from TRBV2 and TRBJ1-1, with D possibly being TRBD1 (5 bases). The CDR3 bases are TGTGCCAGCAGAAAAGACAGTAACACTGAAGCTTTCTTT. Translated, it gives CASRKDSNTEAFF.